These 20 T cell receptor beta chains originate from one sample sequenced in a study of blood T cells in healthy people across ages. The use of a sample-barcoded 5' primer and a J-beta primer mix characterized a second PCR of about 6 to 12 cycles. TCRdb re-called the 5' RACE reads through MiXCR, storing one row per CDR3 protein. The top ten hold around 10% of the sample, which has roughly 1.7 million distinct CDR3 sequences, almost 35% seen once. Sequencing input: blood. The receptors were gathered from a woman aged 25 to 39 in good health.

This clonotype has just a few counts. CDR3 protein: CASSDLLAGGAPEQFF. CDR3 DNA: TGTGCCAGCAGCGACCTACTAGCGGGAGGAGCTCCTGAGCAGTTCTTC. The chain is built from TRBV3-1 and TRBJ2-1, with TRBD2 matching over 12 bases. V gave up 5 bases and J gave up 9 bases; unmatched junction bases: 11. Per the germline V gene, CDR1 is LGHDT and CDR2 is YNNKEL (reference sequence). The CDR3 covers 16 residues.

V gene TRBV7-9 combines with J gene TRBJ2-4; D is possibly TRBD1 (5 bases). The J call may be faulty, since TRBJ2-5 better matches the DNA end. CDR1 and CDR2 from the germline V gene are SEHNR and FQNEAQ (reference sequence). This CDR3 spans 15 amino acids. CDR3 coding DNA: TGTGCCAGCAGCGAGGATGGGGCAGGGCAAGAGACCCAGTACTTC. It encodes CASSEDGAGQETQYF.

This clonotype was detected a few times. V and J are TRBV5-1 and TRBJ2-3; D is unclear. The CDR3 is made up of 16 amino acids. Trimming pared 4 bases from V and 2 bases from J, leaving 17 bases between. Germline CDR1 reads SGHRS; CDR2 reads YFSETQ. The CDR3 protein is CASSPSRASNTDTQYF. Here the CDR3 DNA reads TGCGCCAGCAGCCCCTCCCGAGCTTCCAACACAGATACGCAGTATTTT. The variable domain in full, completed from reference TRBV5-1 and TRBJ2-3, reads KAGVTQTPRYLIKTRGQQVTLSCSPISGHRSVSWYQQTPGQGLQFLFEYFSETQRNKGNFPGRFSGRQFSNSRSEMNVSTLELGDSALYLCASSPSRASNTDTQYFGPGTRLTVL.

CDR3 in DNA: TGTGCCAGCAGTCGAATCGGACTAGCGGGGTCGTACCAAGAGACCCAGTACTTC. Its translation: CASSRIGLAGSYQETQYF. The rearrangement links TRBV6-2 or TRBV6-3 to TRBJ2-5; 12 bases match TRBD2. The germline V gene encodes CDR1 MNHEY and CDR2 SVGEGT. With 5 bases clipped from V and 0 bases from J, the junction kept 10 bases outside the gene matches. This CDR3 spans 18 amino acids.

The chain combines TRBV11-2 with TRBJ2-1; the D gene is possibly TRBD1 (6 bases). The germline CDR1 and CDR2 sequences are SGHAT and FQNNGV. This CDR3 contains 15 residues. The V end lost 6 bases, the J end lost 4 bases, and 16 bases lay between the germline ends. The CDR3: CASRRIRDIYNEQFF. In nucleotides, the CDR3 is TGTGCCAGCAGGCGTATCCGGGACATATACAATGAGCAGTTCTTC.

A few counts support this clonotype. This chain joins TRBV20-1 and TRBJ2-1; no reliable D call. CDR1 DFQATT and CDR2 SNEGSKA come from the germline V gene (reference sequence). CDR3 length: 13 residues. Deletions cut 1 base from V and 5 bases from J, with 9 bases between. Written as DNA, the CDR3 is TGCAGTGCTAGAGTGGCCAGAGACAATGAGCAGTTCTTC. Amino acid sequence: CSARVARDNEQFF.

This clonotype has more than one count but fewer than ten. Germline and junction disagree at one end, which may indicate a read error. The V call is TRBV5-1, the J call TRBJ2-7, with TRBD1 identical over 7 bases. CDR1 is SGHRS, CDR2 YFSETQ, per germline. CDR3 size: 14 residues. CDR3 sequence (DNA): TGCGCCAGCAGCTTCGACAGGGCGGGCTACGAGCAGAACTTC. Translating it yields CASSFDRAGYEQNF.

This clonotype was observed a handful of times. The chain joins TRBV6-5 to TRBJ2-7; D gene uncertain. CDR1 is MNHEY, CDR2 SVGAGI, per germline. The length of the CDR3 is 15 residues. V lost 5 bases and J lost 4, with 18 bases in between. Written as DNA, the CDR3 is TGTGCCAGCAGTGGTTCCGGCATAGGCGAATACGAGCAGTACTTC. Its translation is CASSGSGIGEYEQYF.

This clonotype was counted only a few times. The chain uses TRBV6-1 and TRBJ2-1, with D uncertain. This CDR3 is built from 13 residues. The V gene lost 1 base and the J gene lost 9 bases, with 10 bases spanning the gap. Germline V gene data show CDR1 as MNHNS and CDR2 as SASEGT. The CDR3 loop is CASSEGVTSEQFF. In nucleotides, the CDR3 is TGTGCCAGCAGTGAAGGAGTCACCAGTGAGCAGTTCTTC.

CDR3 sequence (DNA): TGTGCCAGCAGTTTAACAGGGGGCGATGGCTATGGCTACACCTTC. Protein sequence: CASSLTGGDGYGYTF. The chain joins TRBV28 to TRBJ1-2; 9 positions match TRBD1. This CDR3 contains 15 residues. The germline V gene has CDR1 MDHEN and CDR2 SYDVKM. V dropped 2 bases and J dropped 4; count of bases not matched to a gene: 5.

This clonotype has a handful of counts. The chain uses TRBV7-2 and TRBJ2-1; unclear D gene. Germline values: CDR1 SGHTA, CDR2 FQGNSA. The V gene lost 3 bases and the J gene lost 2 bases, with 11 bases spanning the gap. There are 15 residues in the CDR3. CDR3 nucleotide sequence: TGTGCCAGCAGCTTTGCCGGGCAAACCTACAATGAGCAGTTCTTC. This encodes CASSFAGQTYNEQFF.

CDR3 sequence (DNA): TGTGCCACCAGCAGATTGGACGGCGGGGGCTACACCTTC. Translating gives CATSRLDGGGYTF. The rearrangement uses TRBV15 and TRBJ1-2; D uncertain. The CDR3 spans 13 residues. V was clipped by 2 bases and J by 8 bases, with 12 bases between them. Germline V gene lookup returns CDR1 LNHNV and CDR2 YYDKDF (reference sequence).

V usage is TRBV11-2 and J usage is TRBJ2-3, with no clear D. The length of the CDR3 is 11 residues. CDR1 is SGHAT, CDR2 FQNNGV, per germline. Deletions cut 6 bases from V and 7 bases from J, with 8 bases between. Here the CDR3 DNA reads TGTGCCAGCAGTTTCGGGTATACGCAGTATTTT. It is translated as CASSFGYTQYF.

This clonotype appeared a few times. The chain links TRBV12-3 or TRBV12-4 to TRBJ1-5; 8 bases agree with TRBD1. V lost 6 bases to trimming and J lost 4 bases; unmatched junction nucleotides: 14. This CDR3 contains 17 residues. The CDR3 DNA is TGTGCCAGCAGCTTCGTTACAGGGGGGATAATAAATCAGCCCCAGCATTTT. This sequence encodes CASSFVTGGIINQPQHF.

This clonotype occurred a few times. The chain combines TRBV5-1 with TRBJ1-2; perhaps TRBD1 as D (5 bases). Trimming pared 2 bases from V and 8 bases from J, leaving 16 bases between. Germline CDR1 reads SGHRS; CDR2 reads YFSETQ. The CDR3 has 14 amino acids. CDR3 sequence reads: CASSFAGALEGYTF. CDR3 in DNA: TGCGCCAGCAGCTTTGCCGGGGCCCTGGAGGGCTACACCTTC.

This clonotype was observed a few times. The gene calls are TRBV7-9 and TRBJ2-1; 8 nucleotides agree with TRBD1. Germline CDR1 is SEHNR and CDR2 is FQNEAQ (reference sequence). This CDR3 comprises 16 residues. Trimming took 5 bases from V and 4 from J; bases not matched to a gene: 10. Here the CDR3 reads CASSDSGTGLYNEQFF. The CDR3 DNA follows: TGTGCCAGCAGCGACTCCGGGACAGGACTTTACAATGAGCAGTTCTTC.

The rearrangement uses TRBV4-1 and TRBJ1-1, with unresolved D. This CDR3 is 14 amino acids long. V lost 1 base to trimming and J lost 4 bases, with 10 bases between them. CDR1 is MGHRA and CDR2 is YSYEKL in the germline V gene. DNA of the CDR3: TGCGCCAGCAGCCAAGCCCACGGCGGCACTGAAGCTTTCTTT. Protein: CASSQAHGGTEAFF.

J is TRBJ1-4 and V is TRBV5-1; D unresolved. This CDR3 has 14 amino acids. The V gene lost 7 bases and the J gene lost 6 bases, with 16 bases spanning the gap. Germline CDR1 reads SGHRS; CDR2 reads YFSETQ. The CDR3 spells CASASGGGHEKLFF. Here the CDR3 DNA reads TGCGCCAGCGCCTCAGGAGGCGGTCATGAAAAACTGTTTTTT.

The chain carries TRBV28 and TRBJ2-1; TRBD1 matches 7 bases. In germline, CDR1 is MDHEN, CDR2 SYDVKM. The V segment lost 5 bases and the J segment 5 bases; nucleotides outside the gene matches: 9. The CDR3 has 15 residues. Written as DNA, the CDR3 is TGTGCCAGCAGTGCCTCCGGGACAGTGAACAATGAGCAGTTCTTC. This translates into CASSASGTVNNEQFF.

The chain recombines TRBV9 with TRBJ1-2; maybe TRBD1 (5 bases). The CDR3 is 14 residues long. Germline CDR1 and CDR2: SGDLS and YYNGEE. Trimming cost V 0 bases and J 6 bases, with 12 bases left between them. In DNA form, the CDR3 reads TGTGCCAGCAGCGTAGTGCAGGGTGAGGATGGCTACACCTTC. Its protein is CASSVVQGEDGYTF.